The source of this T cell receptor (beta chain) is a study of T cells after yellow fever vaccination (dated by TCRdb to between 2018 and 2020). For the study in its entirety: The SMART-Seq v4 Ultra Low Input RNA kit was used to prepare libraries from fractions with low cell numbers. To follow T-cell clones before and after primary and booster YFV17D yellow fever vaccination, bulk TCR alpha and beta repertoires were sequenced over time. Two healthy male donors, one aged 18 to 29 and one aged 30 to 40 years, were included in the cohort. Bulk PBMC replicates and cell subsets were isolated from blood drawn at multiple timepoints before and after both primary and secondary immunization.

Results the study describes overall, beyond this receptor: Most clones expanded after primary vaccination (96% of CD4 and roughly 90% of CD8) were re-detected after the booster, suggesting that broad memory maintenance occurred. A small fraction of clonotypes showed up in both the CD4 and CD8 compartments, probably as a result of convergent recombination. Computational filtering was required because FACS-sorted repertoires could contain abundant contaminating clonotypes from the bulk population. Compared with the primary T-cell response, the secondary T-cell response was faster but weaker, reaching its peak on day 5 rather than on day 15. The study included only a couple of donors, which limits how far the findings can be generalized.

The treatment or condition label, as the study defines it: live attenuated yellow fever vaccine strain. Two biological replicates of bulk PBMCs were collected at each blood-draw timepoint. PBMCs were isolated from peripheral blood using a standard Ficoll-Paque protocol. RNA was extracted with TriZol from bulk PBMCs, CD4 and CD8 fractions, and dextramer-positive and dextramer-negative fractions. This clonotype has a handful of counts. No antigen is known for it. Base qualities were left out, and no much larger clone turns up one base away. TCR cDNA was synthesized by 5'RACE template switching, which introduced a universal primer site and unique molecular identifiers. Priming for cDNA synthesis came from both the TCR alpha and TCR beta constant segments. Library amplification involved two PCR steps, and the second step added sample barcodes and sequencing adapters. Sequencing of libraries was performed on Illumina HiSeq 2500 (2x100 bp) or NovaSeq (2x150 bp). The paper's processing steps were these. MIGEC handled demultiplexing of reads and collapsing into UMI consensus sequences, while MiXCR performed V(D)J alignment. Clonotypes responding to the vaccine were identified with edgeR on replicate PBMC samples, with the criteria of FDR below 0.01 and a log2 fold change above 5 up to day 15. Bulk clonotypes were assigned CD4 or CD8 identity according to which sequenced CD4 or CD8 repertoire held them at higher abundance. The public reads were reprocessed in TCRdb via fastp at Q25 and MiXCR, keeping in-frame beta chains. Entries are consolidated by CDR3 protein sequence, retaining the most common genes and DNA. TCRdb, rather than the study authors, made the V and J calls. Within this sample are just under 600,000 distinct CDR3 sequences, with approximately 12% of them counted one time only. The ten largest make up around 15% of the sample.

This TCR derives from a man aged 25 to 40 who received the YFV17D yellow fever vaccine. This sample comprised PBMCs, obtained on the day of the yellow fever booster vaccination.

Read as DNA, the sequence is TGTGCCACTAGGGGGGGCAGGGACTACAATGAGCAGTTCTTC. Its protein reads: CATRGGRDYNEQFF. The chain employs TRBV6-4 and TRBJ2-1, with a tentative D gene TRBD2 over 7 matching bases. Taken from cysteine to phenylalanine, the CDR3 has 14 residues. The CDR3 DNA has 42 bases and is translated from base 1. Looking up the germline V gene yields CDR1 MRHNA and CDR2 SNTAGT. The trim is 10 bases for V and 3 bases for J, with a gap of 16 bases between the germline ends.